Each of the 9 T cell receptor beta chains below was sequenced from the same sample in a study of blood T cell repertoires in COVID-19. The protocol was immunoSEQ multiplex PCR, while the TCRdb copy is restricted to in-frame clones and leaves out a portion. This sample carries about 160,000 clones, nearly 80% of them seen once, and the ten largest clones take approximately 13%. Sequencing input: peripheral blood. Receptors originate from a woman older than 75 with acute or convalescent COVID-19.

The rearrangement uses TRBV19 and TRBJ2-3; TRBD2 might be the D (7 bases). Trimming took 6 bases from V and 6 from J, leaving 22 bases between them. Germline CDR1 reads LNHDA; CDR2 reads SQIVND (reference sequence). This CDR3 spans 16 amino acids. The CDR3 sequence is CASSHLRGGGPDTQYF. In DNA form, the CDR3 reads TGTGCCAGTAGCCACCTCCGAGGGGGGGGCCCGGATACGCAGTATTTT.

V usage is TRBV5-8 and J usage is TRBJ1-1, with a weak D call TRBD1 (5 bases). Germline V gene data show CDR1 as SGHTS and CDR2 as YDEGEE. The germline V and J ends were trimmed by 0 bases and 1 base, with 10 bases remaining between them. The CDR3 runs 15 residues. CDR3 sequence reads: CASSLGNRRNTEAFF. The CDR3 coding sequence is TGTGCCAGCAGCTTGGGGAACAGGCGGAACACTGAAGCTTTCTTT.

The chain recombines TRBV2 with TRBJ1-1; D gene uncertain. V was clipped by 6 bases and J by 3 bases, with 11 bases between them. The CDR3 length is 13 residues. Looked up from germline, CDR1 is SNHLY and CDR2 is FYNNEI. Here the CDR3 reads CASSGQEDTEAFF. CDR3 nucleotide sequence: TGTGCCAGCAGCGGGCAGGAGGACACTGAAGCTTTCTTT.

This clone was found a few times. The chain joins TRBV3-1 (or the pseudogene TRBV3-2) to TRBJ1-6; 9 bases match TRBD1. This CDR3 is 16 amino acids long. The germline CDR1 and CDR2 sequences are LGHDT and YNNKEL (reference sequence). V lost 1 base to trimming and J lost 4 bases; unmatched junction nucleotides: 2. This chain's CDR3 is CASSQGQGGYNSPLHF. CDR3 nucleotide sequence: TGTGCCAGCAGCCAAGGACAGGGGGGATATAATTCACCCCTCCACTTT.

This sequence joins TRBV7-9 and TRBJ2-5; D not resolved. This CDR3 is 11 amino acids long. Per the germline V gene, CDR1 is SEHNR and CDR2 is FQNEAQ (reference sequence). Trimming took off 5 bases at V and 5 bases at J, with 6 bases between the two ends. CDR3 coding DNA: TGTGCCAGCAGCCCCTCGGAGACCCAGTACTTC. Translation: CASSPSETQYF.

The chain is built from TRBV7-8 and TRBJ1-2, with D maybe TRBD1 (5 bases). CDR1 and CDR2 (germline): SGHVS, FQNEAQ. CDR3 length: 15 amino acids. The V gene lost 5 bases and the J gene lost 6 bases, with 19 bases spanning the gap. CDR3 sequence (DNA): TGTGCCAGCAGCCTCTGGGCACGGGGGGAAAATGGCTACACCTTC. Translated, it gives CASSLWARGENGYTF.

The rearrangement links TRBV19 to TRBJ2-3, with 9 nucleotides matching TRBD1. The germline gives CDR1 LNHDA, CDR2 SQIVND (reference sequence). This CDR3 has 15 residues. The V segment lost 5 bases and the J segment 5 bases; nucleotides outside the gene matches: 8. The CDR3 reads CASSSGQGSRDTQYF. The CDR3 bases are TGTGCCAGTAGTTCGGGACAGGGATCGAGAGATACGCAGTATTTT.

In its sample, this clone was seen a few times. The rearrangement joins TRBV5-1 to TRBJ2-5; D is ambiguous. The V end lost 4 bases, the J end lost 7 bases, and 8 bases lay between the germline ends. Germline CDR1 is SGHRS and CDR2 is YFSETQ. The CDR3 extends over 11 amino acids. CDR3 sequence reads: CASSETRTQYF. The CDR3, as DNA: TGCGCCAGCAGCGAAACACGGACCCAGTACTTC.

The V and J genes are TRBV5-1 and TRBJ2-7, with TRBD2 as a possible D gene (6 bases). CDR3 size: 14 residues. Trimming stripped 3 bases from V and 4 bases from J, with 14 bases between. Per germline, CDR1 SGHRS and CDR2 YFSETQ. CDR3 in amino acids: CASSSAGRTYEQYF. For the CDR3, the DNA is TGCGCCAGCAGCTCTGCGGGACGGACTTACGAGCAGTACTTC.